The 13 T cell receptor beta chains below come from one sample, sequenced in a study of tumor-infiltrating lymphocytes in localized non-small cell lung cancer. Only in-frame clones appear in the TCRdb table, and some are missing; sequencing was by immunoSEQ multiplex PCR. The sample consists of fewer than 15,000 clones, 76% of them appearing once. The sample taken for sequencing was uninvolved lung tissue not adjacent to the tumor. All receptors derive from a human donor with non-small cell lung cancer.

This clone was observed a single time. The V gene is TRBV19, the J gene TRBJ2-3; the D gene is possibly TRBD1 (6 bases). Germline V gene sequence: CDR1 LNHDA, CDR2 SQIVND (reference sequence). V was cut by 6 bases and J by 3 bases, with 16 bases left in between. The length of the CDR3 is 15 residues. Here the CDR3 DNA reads TGTGCCAGTAGCTTCTCAGGGGATCAGACAGATACGCAGTATTTT. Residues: CASSFSGDQTDTQYF.

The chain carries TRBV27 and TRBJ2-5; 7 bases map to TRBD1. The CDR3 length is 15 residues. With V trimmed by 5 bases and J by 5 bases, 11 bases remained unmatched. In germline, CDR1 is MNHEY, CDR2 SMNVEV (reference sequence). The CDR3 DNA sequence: TGTGCCAGCAGTCCCCTCCGACAGGGCGTGGAGACCCAGTACTTC. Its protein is CASSPLRQGVETQYF.

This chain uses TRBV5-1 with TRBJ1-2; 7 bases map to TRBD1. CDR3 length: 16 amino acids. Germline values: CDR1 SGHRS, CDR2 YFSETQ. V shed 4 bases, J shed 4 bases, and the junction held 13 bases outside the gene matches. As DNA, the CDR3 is TGCGCCAGCAGCGAGGGGAGGACAGGAACAGCCTATGGCTACACCTTC. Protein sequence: CASSEGRTGTAYGYTF.

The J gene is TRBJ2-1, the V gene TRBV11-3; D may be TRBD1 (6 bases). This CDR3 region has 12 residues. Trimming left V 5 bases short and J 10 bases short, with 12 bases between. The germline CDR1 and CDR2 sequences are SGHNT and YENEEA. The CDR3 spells CASSPPQGEQFF. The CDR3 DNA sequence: TGTGCCAGCAGCCCTCCCCAGGGGGAGCAGTTCTTC.

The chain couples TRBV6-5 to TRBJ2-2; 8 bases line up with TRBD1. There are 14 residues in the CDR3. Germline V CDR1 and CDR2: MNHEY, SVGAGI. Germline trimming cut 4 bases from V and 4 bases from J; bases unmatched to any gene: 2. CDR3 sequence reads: CASSLTGVTGELFF. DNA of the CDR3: TGTGCCAGCAGTTTGACAGGGGTCACCGGGGAGCTGTTTTTT.

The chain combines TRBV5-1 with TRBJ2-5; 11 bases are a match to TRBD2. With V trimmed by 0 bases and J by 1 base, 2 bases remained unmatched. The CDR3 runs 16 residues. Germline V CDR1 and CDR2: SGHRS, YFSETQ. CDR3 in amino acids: CASSLAGTSGQETQYF. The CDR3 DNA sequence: TGCGCCAGCAGCTTGGCCGGGACTAGCGGCCAAGAGACCCAGTACTTC.

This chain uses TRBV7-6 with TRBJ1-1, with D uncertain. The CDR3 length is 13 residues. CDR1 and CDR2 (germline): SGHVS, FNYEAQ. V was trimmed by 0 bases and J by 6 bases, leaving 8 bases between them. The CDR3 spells CASSLAEGAEAFF. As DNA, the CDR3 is TGTGCCAGCAGCTTAGCAGAAGGTGCTGAAGCTTTCTTT.

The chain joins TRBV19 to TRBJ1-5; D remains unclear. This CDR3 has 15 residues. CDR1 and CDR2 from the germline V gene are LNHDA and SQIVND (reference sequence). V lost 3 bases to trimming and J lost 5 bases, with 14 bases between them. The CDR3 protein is CASSISRGRDQPQHF. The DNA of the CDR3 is TGTGCCAGTAGTATTTCACGGGGTCGGGATCAGCCCCAGCATTTT. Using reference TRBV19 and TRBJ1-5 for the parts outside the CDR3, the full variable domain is DGGITQSPKYLFRKEGQNVTLSCEQNLNHDAMYWYRQDPGQGLRLIYYSQIVNDFQKGDIAEGYSVSREKKESFPLTVTSAQKNPTAFYLCASSISRGRDQPQHFGDGTRLSIL.

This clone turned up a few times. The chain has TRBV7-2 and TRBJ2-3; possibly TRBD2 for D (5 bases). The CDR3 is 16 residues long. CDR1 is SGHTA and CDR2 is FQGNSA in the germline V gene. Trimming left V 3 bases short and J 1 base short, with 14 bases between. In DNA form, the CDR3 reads TGTGCCAGCAGCTTTGGGAGCTCAGGAGGCACAGATACGCAGTATTTT. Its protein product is CASSFGSSGGTDTQYF. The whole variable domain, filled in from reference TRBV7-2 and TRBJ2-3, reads GAGVSQSPSNKVTEKGKDVELRCDPISGHTALYWYRQSLGQGLEFLIYFQGNSAPDKSGLPSDRFSAERTGGSVSTLTIQRTQQEDSAVYLCASSFGSSGGTDTQYFGPGTRLTVL.

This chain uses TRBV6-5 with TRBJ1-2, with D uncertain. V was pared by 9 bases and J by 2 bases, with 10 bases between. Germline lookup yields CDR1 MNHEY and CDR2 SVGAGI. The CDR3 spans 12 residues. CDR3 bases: TGTGCCAGTCACAAGGAGAACTATGGCTACACCTTC. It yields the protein CASHKENYGYTF.

The CDR3 sequence is CASREPLDRTGPNTGELFF. The CDR3, as DNA: TGTGCCAGCAGGGAACCCCTCGACAGGACAGGGCCGAACACCGGGGAGCTGTTTTTT. This chain joins TRBV2 and TRBJ2-2; 8 nucleotides match TRBD1. With V trimmed by 6 bases and J by 0 bases, 15 bases remained unmatched. CDR3 length: 19 residues. Germline CDR1 SNHLY, CDR2 FYNNEI. Looking up the rest from reference TRBV2 and TRBJ2-2 gives the full variable domain: EPEVTQTPSHQVTQMGQEVILRCVPISNHLYFYWYRQILGQKVEFLVSFYNNEISEKSEIFDDQFSVERPDGSNFTLKIRSTKLEDSAMYFCASREPLDRTGPNTGELFFGEGSRLTVL.

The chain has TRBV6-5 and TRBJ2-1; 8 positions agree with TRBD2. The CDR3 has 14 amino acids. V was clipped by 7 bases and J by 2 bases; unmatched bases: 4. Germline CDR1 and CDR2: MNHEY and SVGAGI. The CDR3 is CASKPGLAYNEQFF. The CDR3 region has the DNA TGTGCCAGCAAGCCGGGACTAGCCTACAATGAGCAGTTCTTC.

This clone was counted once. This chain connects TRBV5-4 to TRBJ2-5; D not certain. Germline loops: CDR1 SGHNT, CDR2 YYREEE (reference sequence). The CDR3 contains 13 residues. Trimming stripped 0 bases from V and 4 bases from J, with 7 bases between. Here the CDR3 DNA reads TGTGCCAGCAGCTTGGTAGTTGGAGAGACCCAGTACTTC. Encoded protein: CASSLVVGETQYF. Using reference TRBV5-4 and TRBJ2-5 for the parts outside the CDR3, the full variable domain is ETGVTQSPTHLIKTRGQQVTLRCSSQSGHNTVSWYQQALGQGPQFIFQYYREEENGRGNFPPRFSGLQFPNYSSELNVNALELDDSALYLCASSLVVGETQYFGPGTRLLVL.